This TCR beta chain was found in a study of control samples from healthy donors and cancer patients. Only in-frame clones appear in the TCRdb table, and some are missing; sequencing was by immunoSEQ multiplex PCR. The repertoire holds more than 140,000 clones, roughly nine tenths seen once, with 7.1% in the top ten. This CDR3 has 14 residues. Germline assignment: CDR1 MNHEY and CDR2 SMNVEV (reference sequence). Trimming shortened V by 8 bases and J by 4 bases, and 17 bases separated the two germline ends. This sequence was found in a man younger than 30 in good health. Sequencing input: blood. The rearrangement uses TRBV27 and TRBJ1-1, with D possibly matching TRBD1 (5 bases). The DNA for the CDR3 is TGTGCCAGCGGGGGTGGGGGTCTTACCACTGAAGCTTTCTTT. Amino acids: CASGGGGLTTEAFF.